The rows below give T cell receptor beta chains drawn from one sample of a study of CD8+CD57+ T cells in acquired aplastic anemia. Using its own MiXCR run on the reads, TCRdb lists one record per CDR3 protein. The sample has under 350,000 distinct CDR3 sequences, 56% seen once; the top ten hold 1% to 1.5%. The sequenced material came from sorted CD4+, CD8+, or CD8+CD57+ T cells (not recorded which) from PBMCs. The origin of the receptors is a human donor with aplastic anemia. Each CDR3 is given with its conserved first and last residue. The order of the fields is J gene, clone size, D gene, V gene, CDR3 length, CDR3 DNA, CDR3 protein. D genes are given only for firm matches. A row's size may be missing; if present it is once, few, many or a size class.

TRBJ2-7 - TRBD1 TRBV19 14 TGTGCCAGTAGTGTCCGGGACAGACCCTACGAGCAGTACTTC CASSVRDRPYEQYF
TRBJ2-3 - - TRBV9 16 TGTGCCAGCAGCCCCAGCTCAGCACTTAGCACAGATACGCAGTATTTT CASSPSSALSTDTQYF
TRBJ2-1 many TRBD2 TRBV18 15 TGTGCCAGCTCACCAGAGGCTAGCGGGAGGAATGAGCAGTTCTTC CASSPEASGRNEQFF
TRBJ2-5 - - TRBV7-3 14 TGTGCCAGCAGCCCCGGGACTTCTGTGAAGACCCAGTACTTC CASSPGTSVKTQYF
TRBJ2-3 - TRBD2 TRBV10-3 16 TGTGCCATCAGGACTAGCGGGAGGGGTAGCACAGATACGCAGTATTTT CAIRTSGRGSTDTQYF
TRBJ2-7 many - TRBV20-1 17 TGCAGTGCTAGAGCCGAATACGGGGTTTCCCACTCCTACGAGCAGTACTTC CSARAEYGVSHSYEQYF
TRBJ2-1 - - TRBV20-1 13 TGCAGTGCTATCCGGGACGACTACAATGAGCAGTTCTTC CSAIRDDYNEQFF
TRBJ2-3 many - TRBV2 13 TGTGCCAGCTGCTGGGGGGCCGAGGATACGCAGTATTTT CASCWGAEDTQYF
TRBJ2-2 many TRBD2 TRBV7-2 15 TGTGCCAGCAGCCGACTAGCGGGAGATCGGGTGGAGCTGTTTTTT CASSRLAGDRVELFF
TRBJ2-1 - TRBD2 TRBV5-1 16 TGTGCCAGCGAAGCTTGGGGACTAGGACTAGACAATGAGCAGTTCTTC CASEAWGLGLDNEQFF
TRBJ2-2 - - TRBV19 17 TGTGCCAGTAGTATTTTGGGCCAGGGCACAAACATTGGGGAGCTGTTTTTT CASSILGQGTNIGELFF
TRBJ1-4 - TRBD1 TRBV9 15 TGTGCCAGCACGAGGACAGGGTCGGAAAATGAAAAACTGTTTTTT CASTRTGSENEKLFF
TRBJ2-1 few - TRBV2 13 TGTGCCAGCAGTGACGAGGTTTACAATGAGCAGTTCTTC CASSDEVYNEQFF
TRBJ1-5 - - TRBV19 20 TGTGCCAGTAGTATTGTTAGACTAGCGGGAGGGAATACGAGCAATCAGCCCCAGCATTTT CASSIVRLAGGNTSNQPQHF
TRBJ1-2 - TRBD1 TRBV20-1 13 TGCAGTGCTAGGACAGGGGGATGGTGGGGCTACACCTTC CSARTGGWWGYTF
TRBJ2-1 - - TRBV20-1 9 TGCAGTGCTACACAGGAGCAGTTCTTC CSATQEQFF
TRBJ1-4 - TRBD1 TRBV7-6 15 TGTGCCAGCAGCTTAAGGGACAGGGTAGGGGAAAAACTGTTTTTT CASSLRDRVGEKLFF
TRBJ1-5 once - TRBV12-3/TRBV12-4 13 TGTGCCAGCAGTTTTGTTAGCAATCAGCCCCAGCATTTT CASSFVSNQPQHF
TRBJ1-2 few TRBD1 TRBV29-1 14 TGCAGCGTTCCTCCGACAGGGCGAAACTATGGCTACACCTTC CSVPPTGRNYGYTF
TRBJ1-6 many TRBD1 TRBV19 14 TGTGCCAGTAGACCCGACAGGGCGAGTTCACCCCTCCACTTT CASRPDRASSPLHF
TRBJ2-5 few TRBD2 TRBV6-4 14 TGTGCCAGCAGTGCCACTAGCGCCCAAGAGACCCAGTACTTC CASSATSAQETQYF
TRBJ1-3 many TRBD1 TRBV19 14 TGTGCCAGTAGGGGACAGGGGATTGGAAACACCATATATTTT CASRGQGIGNTIYF
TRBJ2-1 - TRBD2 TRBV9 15 TGTGCCAGCAGCGCTGGGCTAGCGGGGATCAATGAGCAGTTCTTC CASSAGLAGINEQFF
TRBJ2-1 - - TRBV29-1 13 TGCAGCGTTGGGGATGCTGGGGTCAATGAGCAGTTCTTC CSVGDAGVNEQFF
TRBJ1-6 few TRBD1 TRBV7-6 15 TGTGCCAGCAGCTTGACCGGGACAGGGACTTCACCCCTCCACTTT CASSLTGTGTSPLHF
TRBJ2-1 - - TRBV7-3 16 TGTGCCAGCAGCCTTACAGAGACTCAACTCTACAATGAGCAGCTCTTC CASSLTETQLYNEQLF
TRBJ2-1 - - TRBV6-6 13 TGTGCCAGCAGAGGGACTTCGTACAATGAGCAGTTCTTC CASRGTSYNEQFF
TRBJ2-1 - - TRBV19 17 TGTGCCAGTAGTACGCCTCTGGACATCCTCTCCTACAATGAGCAGTTCTTC CASSTPLDILSYNEQFF
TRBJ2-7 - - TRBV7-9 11 TGTGCCAGTGGACTCCCCTACGAGCAGTACTTC CASGLPYEQYF
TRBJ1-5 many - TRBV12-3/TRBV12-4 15 TGTGCCAGCAGCAAAGGGTCTTATAGCAATCAGCCCCAGCATTTT CASSKGSYSNQPQHF
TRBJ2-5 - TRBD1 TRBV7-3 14 TGTGCCCGGGCAACCGGACAGGGGATCCAGACCCAGTACTTC CARATGQGIQTQYF
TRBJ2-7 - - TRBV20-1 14 TGCAGTGCTAGCGATCTTACTCTTACCTACGAGCAGTACTTC CSASDLTLTYEQYF
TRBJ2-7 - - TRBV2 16 TGTGCCAGCAGTGAAGCAAGGGGGTTAGTTCACTACGAGCAGTACTTC CASSEARGLVHYEQYF
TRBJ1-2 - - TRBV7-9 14 TGTGCCAGCACTCCGGGGGAGGGATTCACTGGCTACACCTTC CASTPGEGFTGYTF
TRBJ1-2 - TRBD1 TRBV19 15 TGTGCCAGTAGTTCGTTGACAGGGGCGGACTATGGCTACACCTTC CASSSLTGADYGYTF
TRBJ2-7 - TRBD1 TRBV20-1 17 TGCAGTGCTAGAGAGGGGGACAGGGGCGATTTCTCCTACGAGCAGTACTTC CSAREGDRGDFSYEQYF
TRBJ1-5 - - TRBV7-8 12 TGTGCCAGCAGCCAAAATGGGCGGCCCCAGCATTTT CASSQNGRPQHF
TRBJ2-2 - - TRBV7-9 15 TGTGCCAGCAGCTTATTAACCGGGTACACCGGGGAGCTGTTTTTT CASSLLTGYTGELFF
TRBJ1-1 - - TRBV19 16 TGTGCCAGTAGTATCGGCCGGGAGAGGACGGGAGATGAAGCTTTCTTT CASSIGRERTGDEAFF
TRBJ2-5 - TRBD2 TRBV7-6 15 TGTGCCAGCAGCTCCTTTCCGGGGGGGCGGGAGACCCAGTACTTC CASSSFPGGRETQYF
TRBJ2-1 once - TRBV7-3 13 TGTGCCGGCAGCTCCAGCGGATCGGTTGAGCAGTTCTTC CAGSSSGSVEQFF
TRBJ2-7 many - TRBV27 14 TGTGCCAGCAGGCCCTGGGGAAGCTCCTACGAGCAGTACTTC CASRPWGSSYEQYF
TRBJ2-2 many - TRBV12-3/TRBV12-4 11 TGTGCCAGCAGCCTCCAGGGGGAGCTGTTTTTT CASSLQGELFF
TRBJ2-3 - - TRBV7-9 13 TGTGCCAGCAGCTCGGACTTGACAGATACGCAGTATTTT CASSSDLTDTQYF
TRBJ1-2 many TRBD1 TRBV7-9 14 TGTGCCAGCAGCTTAGGGGACAGGAACTATGGCTACACCTTC CASSLGDRNYGYTF
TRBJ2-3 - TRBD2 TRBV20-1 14 TGCAGTACTCCTTATAGCGGGATAACAGATACGCAGTATTTT CSTPYSGITDTQYF
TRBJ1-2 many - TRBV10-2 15 TGCGCCAGCAGTGACTTCACAGGGTCCAACTATGGCTACACCTTC CASSDFTGSNYGYTF
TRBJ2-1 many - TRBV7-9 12 TGTGCCAGCAGCTTAGACGGTAATGAGCAGTTCTTC CASSLDGNEQFF
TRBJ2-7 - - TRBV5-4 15 TGTGCCAGCAGCTTGGAACAGGGCCCCTCCTACGAGCAGTACTTC CASSLEQGPSYEQYF